The T cell receptor beta chain under discussion was sequenced for a study of pediatric ulcerative colitis. Findings and limits, study-wide: No controls had the two rectal clonotypes shared by ulcerative colitis patients.

Generated by immunoSEQ multiplex PCR, the TCRdb table keeps only in-frame clones and is missing some. The data contain about 36,000 clones, 73% of them seen just once; the ten biggest clones take up 0.74%. About this clone: Its antigen is as yet unknown.

CDR1 MNHNS and CDR2 SASEGT come from the germline V gene. This CDR3 is 14 amino acids long. V was clipped by 8 bases and J by 5 bases; unmatched bases: 8. The rectum was sampled with one to two pinch biopsies at colonoscopy. This clonotype was sampled from a boy between 10 and 17 years old with moderate ulcerative colitis. Material: gut tissue. The V gene is TRBV6-1, the J gene TRBJ2-3, with 9 bases lining up with TRBD2. The CDR3 DNA is TGTGCCAGCGGTCGCGGGGGGGCCATAGATACGCAGTATTTT. The encoded protein is CASGRGGAIDTQYF.